This is a list of T cell receptor beta chains from one sample in a study of blood T cell repertoires in COVID-19. Some clones are missing from TCRdb's copy, which holds only in-frame ones; the method was immunoSEQ multiplex PCR. Counted here are fewer than 350,000 clones, about 90% occurring once; the ten biggest clones make up around 7.8%. The sequenced sample consisted of peripheral blood. The receptors come from a woman in her forties or fifties who had recovered from COVID-19. Both conserved end residues are part of each CDR3. A D gene is named only where the DNA matches it firmly. Size is stated for part of the rows, as once, few or many counts, or as a class when the clone is expanded.

J,D,size,V,DNA,CDR3
TRBJ1-1,-,-,TRBV20-1,TGCAGTGCTAGGTATGGGGGGGGAGCTTTCTTT,CSARYGGGAFF
TRBJ1-2,-,few,TRBV7-2,TGTGCCAGCAGCTTAGGGAGGGGCGATGGCTACACCTTC,CASSLGRGDGYTF
TRBJ2-7,TRBD1,-,TRBV18,TGTGCCAGCTCACCCGGGACAGGGGGCTTCTACGAGCAGTACTTC,CASSPGTGGFYEQYF
TRBJ1-5,-,-,TRBV27,TGTGCCAGCAGTAAACTGGATCAGCCCCAGCATTTT,CASSKLDQPQHF
TRBJ2-1,TRBD2,once,TRBV6-2/TRBV6-3,TGTGCCAGCAGCCGGACTAGCGGGCGTAATGAGCAGTTCTTC,CASSRTSGRNEQFF
TRBJ1-1,-,-,TRBV6-5,TGTGCCAGCAGGCCTTTTTCAGGGAACACTGAAGCTTTCTTT,CASRPFSGNTEAFF
TRBJ1-2,TRBD1,-,TRBV5-4,TGTGCCAGCAGCTTGGGACAGGGCTCCCCTTTAGCCTATGGCTACACCTTC,CASSLGQGSPLAYGYTF
TRBJ2-3,-,-,TRBV5-4,TGTGCCAGCAGCCCAGGTCGGGGTACAGATACGCAGTATTTT,CASSPGRGTDTQYF
TRBJ1-3,-,-,TRBV14,TGTGCCAGCAGCCAAGTAACCCGGAACACCATATATTTT,CASSQVTRNTIYF
TRBJ2-3,-,-,TRBV4-2,TGTGCCAGCAGCCAAGATTACAGGTGGGGTACTAGCACAGATACGCAGTATTTT,CASSQDYRWGTSTDTQYF
TRBJ1-2,-,-,TRBV6-5,TGTGCCAGCACAAACAGGGCGCCCTATGGCTACACCTTC,CASTNRAPYGYTF
TRBJ2-7,-,-,TRBV4-3,TGCGCCAGCAGCCAAGGGGACACTTCGGGCAAGCAGTACTTC,CASSQGDTSGKQYF
TRBJ2-4,-,-,TRBV7-2,TGTGCCAGCAGCTATGGACTCGTTTTAGACAAAAACATTCAGTACTTC,CASSYGLVLDKNIQYF
TRBJ2-7,TRBD2,-,TRBV11-2,TGTGCCAGCAGCGGACGTAGCGGGAGGTACTACGAGCAGTACTTC,CASSGRSGRYYEQYF
TRBJ2-4,-,-,TRBV6-5,TGTGCCAGCAGGGAGGGGACGGTAGCCAAAAACATTCAGTACTTC,CASREGTVAKNIQYF
TRBJ2-7,-,-,TRBV25-1,TGTGCCAGCAGTGAAAGAGGAGCCCCCTACGAGCAGTACTTC,CASSERGAPYEQYF
TRBJ2-1,TRBD2,once,TRBV7-2,TGTGCCAGCAGCTTAGTGGCTAGCGGGGGGACCTATGAGCAGTTCTTC,CASSLVASGGTYEQFF
TRBJ2-2,-,-,TRBV2,TGTGCCAGCAGTCGGGACTCAAACACCGGGGAGCTGTTTTTT,CASSRDSNTGELFF
TRBJ1-4,-,-,TRBV29-1,TGCAGCGTTGCTGAGAATGAAAAACTGTTTTTT,CSVAENEKLFF
TRBJ2-7,TRBD1,-,TRBV5-6,TGTGCCAGCAGCGCGCAACGGACAGGGAAGCCCTACGAGCAGTACTTC,CASSAQRTGKPYEQYF
TRBJ2-5,TRBD2,-,TRBV30,TGTGCCTGGACCCCCCGACTAGCGGGGTACAGGGAGACCCAGTACTTC,CAWTPRLAGYRETQYF
TRBJ1-2,TRBD1,-,TRBV6-1,TGTGCCAGCAGTGAGCCCCGGGACAGGGCGGTCAACTATGGCTACACCTTC,CASSEPRDRAVNYGYTF
TRBJ1-2,-,-,TRBV5-6,TGTGCCAGCAGCCTTCTCCAGGGAAACCCGTATCGCTACACCTTC,CASSLLQGNPYRYTF
TRBJ2-5,TRBD1,-,TRBV19,TGTGCCAGTAGTCTACGGACAGGGGGGCAGACCCAGTACTTC,CASSLRTGGQTQYF
TRBJ1-2,TRBD1,-,TRBV7-2,TGTGCCAGCAGCTTAGGGACAGGGGCGTTCCCTAAGAACTATGGCTACACCTTC,CASSLGTGAFPKNYGYTF
TRBJ2-2,-,-,TRBV12-3/TRBV12-4,TGTGCCAGCGAAACTAGGGGGACCGGGGAGCTGTTTTTT,CASETRGTGELFF
TRBJ2-7,TRBD1,-,TRBV7-2,TGTGCCAGCAGCATAGACAGGGCCTCCTACGAGCAGTACTTC,CASSIDRASYEQYF
TRBJ1-5,TRBD1,-,TRBV19,TGTGCCAGTAGTGGCAGGGACAGCCAGCCCCAGCATTTT,CASSGRDSQPQHF
TRBJ2-1,TRBD2,-,TRBV7-9,TGTGCCAGCAGCTTCCCCCCAAGGTGGGGCGGGAGGGACAATGAGCAGTTCTTC,CASSFPPRWGGRDNEQFF
TRBJ1-4,-,-,TRBV6-6,TGTGCCAGCAGACGTGAGGGGGGGAATGAAAAACTGTTTTTT,CASRREGGNEKLFF
TRBJ1-1,-,-,TRBV11-2,TGTGCCAGCAGCTTAGGAGTAAACACTGAAGCTTTCTTT,CASSLGVNTEAFF
TRBJ2-7,-,once,TRBV19,TGTGCCAGCGCGAACCAAGGGGGGGGCTCCTACGAGCAGTACTTC,CASANQGGGSYEQYF
TRBJ1-2,-,-,TRBV19,TGTGCCAGTAGTTCCTCGGCGGCGGAGGGCTACACCTTC,CASSSSAAEGYTF
TRBJ2-5,TRBD1,-,TRBV11-3,TGTGCCAGCAGCTTAGGGGACAGAGAAGAGACCCAGTACTTC,CASSLGDREETQYF
TRBJ2-5,TRBD1,-,TRBV7-7,TGTGCCAGCAGCCGCACAGGGGTAGGTCAAGAGACCCAGTACTTC,CASSRTGVGQETQYF
TRBJ2-5,-,-,TRBV5-1,TGCGCCAGCAGCTTGCAGCGGCAAGAGACCCAGTACTTC,CASSLQRQETQYF
TRBJ2-5,-,once,TRBV20-1,TGCAGTGCTAGTATCCGGCAGGGAATGGGCCAGTACTTC,CSASIRQGMGQYF
TRBJ2-7,-,-,TRBV10-3,TGTGCCACCACCGGGAGCTCCCTTCCTGTTAAGCAGTACTTC,CATTGSSLPVKQYF
TRBJ2-3,TRBD2,-,TRBV13,TGTGCCAGCCTCTCGGGGCAGGGAGGGACAGATACGCAGTATTTT,CASLSGQGGTDTQYF
TRBJ2-7,-,-,TRBV6-5,TGTGCCAGCATCGGTGCAGGGGGGTACGAGCAGTACTTC,CASIGAGGYEQYF
TRBJ1-6,-,-,TRBV7-2,TGTGCCAGCAGCTTAGCTAAGGGGACTAACGGTTCACCCCTCCACTTT,CASSLAKGTNGSPLHF
TRBJ1-5,TRBD1,once,TRBV19,TGTGCCAGTGCCGGACAGGCCCATAGCAATCAGCCCCAGCATTTT,CASAGQAHSNQPQHF
TRBJ1-6,TRBD1,-,TRBV9,TGTGCCAGCAGCCCCCGAGGGACAGGGGATTCACCCCTCCACTTT,CASSPRGTGDSPLHF
TRBJ1-4,-,-,TRBV7-2,TGTGCCAGCAGCTTAGCGACAGTCCCAAATGAAAAACTGTTTTTT,CASSLATVPNEKLFF
TRBJ2-7,-,-,TRBV7-2,TGTGCCAGCAGCTTAACGGATTCGGTCAGGGCTAGCTTC,CASSLTDSVRASF
TRBJ1-2,-,-,TRBV7-9,TGTGCCAGCAGCTTAGTTACACGCAGTGGCTACACCTTC,CASSLVTRSGYTF
TRBJ1-4,-,-,TRBV6-2/TRBV6-3,TGTGCCAGCAGTTACGTCGGGTCAACTAATGAAAAACTGTTTTTT,CASSYVGSTNEKLFF
TRBJ2-3,-,-,TRBV19,TGTGCCAGTAGTATTGGGGCGGCGGATACGCAGTATTTT,CASSIGAADTQYF
TRBJ2-7,TRBD1,-,TRBV6-2/TRBV6-3,TGTGCCAGCAGCCTTACAGGGGCGCTAAGGTACGAGCAGTACTTC,CASSLTGALRYEQYF
TRBJ2-7,TRBD1,-,TRBV20-1,TGCAGTGCTAGAGGGGGACAGAAAAGGTACTTC,CSARGGQKRYF
TRBJ2-7,TRBD1,-,TRBV4-3,TGCGCCAGCAGCCAGGGTGCGGGGCAGGGGGCGGGCGAGCAGTACTTC,CASSQGAGQGAGEQYF
TRBJ2-7,TRBD1,-,TRBV4-1,TGCGCCAGCAGCCAAGAGGTGGCAGGGGGTACCTACGAGCAGTACTTC,CASSQEVAGGTYEQYF
TRBJ2-7,-,-,TRBV28,TGTGCCAGCAGTTTAGGTGGGGGCGGTTACGAGCAGTACTTC,CASSLGGGGYEQYF